One and the same sample provided the 7 T cell receptor beta chains below, sequenced in a study of Ad26.COV2.S vaccination and SARS-CoV-2 variants. Treatment described: over 15 received Ad26.COV2.S at low or high dose, single or two shots; about 5 received placebo; per-sample allocation not given. All samples were drawn on day 63, counting from the first vaccine or placebo injection. Profiled with immunoSEQ multiplex PCR; TCRdb holds only in-frame clones, not every one. The repertoire includes 400,000 or so clones, 70% to 90% of them detected once, and 3% to 4.5% sits in the top ten. The starting material was peripheral blood, obtained in a trial of Ad26.COV2.S vaccine versus placebo. The receptors were sampled from a person between 18 and 65 years old who received the Ad26.COV2.S COVID-19 vaccine or a placebo.

The chain joins TRBV5-4 to TRBJ2-5, with TRBD2 matching 8 bases. With 3 bases clipped from V and 5 bases from J, the junction kept 9 bases outside the gene matches. CDR3 length: 15 amino acids. Germline loops: CDR1 SGHNT, CDR2 YYREEE (reference sequence). In DNA form, the CDR3 reads TGTGCCAGCAGCTCCAACCTCGGGGGGGCGGAGACCCAGTACTTC. Translating it yields CASSSNLGGAETQYF.

J is TRBJ1-2 and V is TRBV7-9, with 9 nucleotides matching TRBD1. From germline, CDR1 is SEHNR and CDR2 FQNEAQ (reference sequence). The ends lost 3 bases at V and 2 bases at J; junction bases unmatched: 1. The CDR3 covers 14 residues. The CDR3 DNA is TGTGCCAGCAGCTTCACAGGGGGCAACTATGGCTACACCTTC. Protein sequence: CASSFTGGNYGYTF.

The J gene is TRBJ2-7, the V gene TRBV5-4, with D unresolved. This CDR3 contains 14 residues. CDR1 is SGHNT and CDR2 is YYREEE in the germline V gene (reference sequence). V was clipped by 4 bases and J by 1 base, with 12 bases between them. The CDR3 loop is CASSQSTISYEQYF. CDR3 nucleotides: TGTGCCAGCAGCCAATCCACTATTTCCTACGAGCAGTACTTC.

V is TRBV15 and J is TRBJ2-1; D remains unclear. This CDR3 has 16 residues. V lost 0 bases and J lost 0, with 9 bases in between. Germline lookup yields CDR1 LNHNV and CDR2 YYDKDF (reference sequence). The CDR3: CATSRDRISSYNEQFF. For the CDR3, the DNA is TGTGCCACCAGCAGAGACAGGATCAGCTCCTACAATGAGCAGTTCTTC.

The V gene is TRBV2, the J gene TRBJ1-1; D is possibly TRBD1 (6 bases). CDR3 length: 15 amino acids. CDR1 and CDR2 (germline): SNHLY, FYNNEI. V lost 2 bases and J lost 3, with 13 bases in between. CDR3 in amino acids: CASSERGGWYTEAFF. The CDR3 bases are TGTGCCAGCAGTGAACGGGGGGGCTGGTACACTGAAGCTTTCTTT.

The chain combines TRBV24-1 with TRBJ1-5, with 8 bases that match TRBD1. After removal of 5 bases from V and 7 bases from J, the junction contained 6 bases not matched to a gene. The CDR3 has 14 residues. Germline V lookup: CDR1 KGHDR, CDR2 SFDVKD. The CDR3 region is CATSGGDRQQPQHF. The CDR3 coding sequence is TGTGCCACCAGTGGAGGGGACAGGCAACAGCCCCAGCATTTT.

The V call is TRBV7-9, the J call TRBJ1-4; D call uncertain. V was cut by 5 bases and J by 8 bases, with 12 bases left in between. The germline V gene encodes CDR1 SEHNR and CDR2 FQNEAQ (reference sequence). This CDR3 is 13 amino acids long. The DNA of the CDR3 is TGTGCCAGCAGCCCCCCGGAGCTAGAAAAACTGTTTTTT. Translation: CASSPPELEKLFF.